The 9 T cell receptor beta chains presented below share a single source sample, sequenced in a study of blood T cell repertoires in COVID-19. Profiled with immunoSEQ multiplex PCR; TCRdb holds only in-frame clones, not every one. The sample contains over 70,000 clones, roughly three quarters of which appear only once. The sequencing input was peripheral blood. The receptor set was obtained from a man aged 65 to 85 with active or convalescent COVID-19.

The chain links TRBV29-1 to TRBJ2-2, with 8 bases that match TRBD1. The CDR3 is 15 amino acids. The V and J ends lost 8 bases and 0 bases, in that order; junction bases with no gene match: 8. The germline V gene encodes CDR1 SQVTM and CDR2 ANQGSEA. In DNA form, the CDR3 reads TGCAGCATTCGACCGACAGGGGCGAACACCGGGGAGCTGTTTTTT. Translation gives CSIRPTGANTGELFF.

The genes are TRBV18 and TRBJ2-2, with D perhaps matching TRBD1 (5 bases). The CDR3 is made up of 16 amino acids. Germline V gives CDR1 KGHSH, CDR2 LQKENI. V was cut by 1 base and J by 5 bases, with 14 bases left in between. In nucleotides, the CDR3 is TGTGCCAGCTCACCACAGGGGTCAACGGGTACCGGGGAGCTGTTTTTT. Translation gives CASSPQGSTGTGELFF.

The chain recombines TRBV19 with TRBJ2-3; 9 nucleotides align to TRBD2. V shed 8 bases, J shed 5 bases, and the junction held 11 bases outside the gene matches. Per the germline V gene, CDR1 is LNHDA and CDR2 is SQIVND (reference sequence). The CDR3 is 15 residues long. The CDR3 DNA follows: TGTGCCAGTGGGGGTGCGGGGGGGCTTGGAGATACGCAGTATTTT. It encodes CASGGAGGLGDTQYF.

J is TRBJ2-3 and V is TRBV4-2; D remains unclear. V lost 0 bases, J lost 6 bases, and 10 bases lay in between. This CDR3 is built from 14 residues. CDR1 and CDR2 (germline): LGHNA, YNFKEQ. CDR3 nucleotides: TGTGCCAGCAGCCAAGAGAGGTCAAGGGATACGCAGTATTTT. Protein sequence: CASSQERSRDTQYF.

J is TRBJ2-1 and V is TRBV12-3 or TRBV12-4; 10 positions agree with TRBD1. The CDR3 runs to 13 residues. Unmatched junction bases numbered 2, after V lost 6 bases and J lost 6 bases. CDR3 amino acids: CASRGTGVNEQFF. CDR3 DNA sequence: TGTGCCAGCAGGGGGACAGGGGTCAATGAGCAGTTCTTC.

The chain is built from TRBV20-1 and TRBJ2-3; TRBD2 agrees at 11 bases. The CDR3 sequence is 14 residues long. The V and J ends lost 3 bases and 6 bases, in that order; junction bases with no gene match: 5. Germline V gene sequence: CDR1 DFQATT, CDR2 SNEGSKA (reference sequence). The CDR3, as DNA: TGCAGTGCTAGTGGTAGCGGGGGGGTGGATACGCAGTATTTT. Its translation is CSASGSGGVDTQYF.

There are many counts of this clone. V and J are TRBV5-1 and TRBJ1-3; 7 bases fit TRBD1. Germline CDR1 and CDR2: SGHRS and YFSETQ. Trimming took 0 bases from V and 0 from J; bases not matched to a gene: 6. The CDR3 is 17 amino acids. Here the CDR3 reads CASSLEGAFISGNTIYF. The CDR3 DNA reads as TGCGCCAGCAGCTTGGAGGGGGCCTTCATCTCTGGAAACACCATATATTTT. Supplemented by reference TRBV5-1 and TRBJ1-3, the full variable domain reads KAGVTQTPRYLIKTRGQQVTLSCSPISGHRSVSWYQQTPGQGLQFLFEYFSETQRNKGNFPGRFSGRQFSNSRSEMNVSTLELGDSALYLCASSLEGAFISGNTIYFGEGSWLTVV.

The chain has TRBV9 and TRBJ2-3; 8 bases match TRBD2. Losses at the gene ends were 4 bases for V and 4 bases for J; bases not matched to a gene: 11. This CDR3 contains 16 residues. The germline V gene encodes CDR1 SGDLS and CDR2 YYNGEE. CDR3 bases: TGTGCCAGCAGCCCATGGGGTAGCGGGGAGGCAGATACGCAGTATTTT. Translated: CASSPWGSGEADTQYF.

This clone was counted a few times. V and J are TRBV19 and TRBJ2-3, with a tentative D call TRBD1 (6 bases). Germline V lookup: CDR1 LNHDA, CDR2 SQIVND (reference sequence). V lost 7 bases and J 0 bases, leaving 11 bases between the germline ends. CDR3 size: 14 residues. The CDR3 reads CASIGGGSTDTQYF. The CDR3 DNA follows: TGTGCCAGTATAGGGGGTGGAAGCACAGATACGCAGTATTTT.